The clone carrying this T cell receptor (beta chain) was counted only a few times. Its specificity is not known. Unique molecular identifiers were incorporated into the prepared TCRbeta library. Via MiXCR, TCRdb re-called the PCR reads, giving one row per CDR3 protein. The sample holds 70,000 to 95,000 distinct CDR3 sequences, around 15% seen once. This specimen comes from a study of T-cell reconstitution after alpha-beta-depleted transplantation in children. Study-wide findings and caveats: Expanded graft clones, several hundred of them, were reportedly the source of alpha-beta T cells about two months after transplant.

Looked up from germline, CDR1 is SGHVS and CDR2 is FNYEAQ. The CDR3 runs to 19 residues. Trimming at V came to 5 bases and at J to 0 bases, leaving 13 bases not matched to a gene. This rearrangement joins TRBV7-6 to TRBJ2-3; 11 bases match TRBD1. The TCR sequence derives from a male patient aged 2 to 10 who had a stem cell transplant for acute lymphoblastic leukemia, so the T cells may come from the graft donor. Here the sequenced sample was PBMCs, mostly from graft donor cells, taken 180 days after TCRalphabeta/CD19-depleted stem cell transplant. Here the CDR3 DNA reads TGTGCCAGCAGCCTCACCGGGACAGGGGGATTCTTTAGCACAGATACGCAGTATTTT. As protein: CASSLTGTGGFFSTDTQYF.